The 32 T cell receptor beta chains below all came from one sample that was sequenced in a study of T cells in localized non-small cell lung cancer. Sequencing was performed with immunoSEQ multiplex PCR; in TCRdb, only in-frame clones are kept and a portion is missing. The table includes fewer than 100,000 clones, 75% to 85% detected once. The sequencing used peripheral blood, collected before any cancer treatment. All receptors derive from a female donor older than 55 with stage I lung adenocarcinoma.

The chain combines TRBV28 with TRBJ1-1; D not certain. Germline V gene sequence: CDR1 MDHEN, CDR2 SYDVKM. V gave up 6 bases and J gave up 3 bases, with 2 bases separating them. The length of the CDR3 is 10 residues. CDR3 in DNA: TGTGCCAGCAGATACACTGAAGCTTTCTTT. It encodes CASRYTEAFF.

Written as DNA, the CDR3 is TGTGCCAGCAGCCCGGGACTAGCGGGGGGGGCCCAAGAGACCCAGTACTTC. This gives the protein CASSPGLAGGAQETQYF. This chain joins TRBV4-2 and TRBJ2-5, with 16 positions matching TRBD2. Trimming cost V 4 bases and J 1 base; bases outside gene matches: 3. The CDR3 totals 17 residues. Germline V gives CDR1 LGHNA, CDR2 YNFKEQ.

J is TRBJ1-1 and V is TRBV28, with TRBD1 identical over 11 bases. Germline loops: CDR1 MDHEN, CDR2 SYDVKM. The CDR3 runs 13 residues. The J segment lost 1 base and the V segment lost 10 bases, leaving 2 bases of the junction unmatched. The DNA for the CDR3 is TGTGCCACGGGACAGGGGGGGAACACTGAAGCTTTCTTT. Amino acids: CATGQGGNTEAFF.

A few counts support this clone. The chain recombines TRBV30 with TRBJ1-1; the match to TRBD1 covers 9 bases. The CDR3 is 13 amino acids. The germline V gene encodes CDR1 GTSNPN and CDR2 SVGIG (reference sequence). V was clipped by 2 bases and J by 5 bases; unmatched bases: 3. The CDR3 coding sequence is TGTGCCTGGAGTACGACAGGGGGGACTGAAGCTTTCTTT. Protein product: CAWSTTGGTEAFF.

The table lists this clone with a count of one. The CDR3: CASSIGRQGIGYTF. The CDR3 coding sequence is TGTGCCAGTAGTATTGGGAGACAGGGGATCGGCTACACCTTC. This chain uses TRBV19 with TRBJ1-2; 8 bases match TRBD1. V was clipped by 3 bases and J by 8 bases; unmatched bases: 8. The CDR3 covers 14 residues. CDR1 and CDR2 (germline): LNHDA, SQIVND (reference sequence).

The chain links TRBV5-4 to TRBJ2-2; TRBD1 might be the D (7 bases). CDR1 is SGHNT and CDR2 is YYREEE in the germline V gene (reference sequence). The V end was cut by 0 bases, the J end by 7 bases, with 16 bases between. The CDR3 contains 16 residues. The CDR3 nucleotides read TGTGCCAGCAGCTTGGAAGCAGGGGGGTTCGGCGGGGAGCTGTTTTTT. Translation: CASSLEAGGFGGELFF.

The chain has TRBV20-1 and TRBJ2-2; D is ambiguous. CDR3 length: 11 amino acids. Germline V lookup: CDR1 DFQATT, CDR2 SNEGSKA (reference sequence). With 0 bases removed from V and 4 bases from J, the gap between germline ends came to 0 bases. Here the CDR3 reads CSARDTGELFF. The CDR3 coding sequence is TGCAGTGCTAGAGACACCGGGGAGCTGTTTTTT.

This clone was recorded only once. The chain has TRBV29-1 and TRBJ2-2; possibly TRBD2 for D (6 bases). CDR1 and CDR2 from the germline V gene are SQVTM and ANQGSEA. The length of the CDR3 is 13 residues. The V end was cut by 3 bases, the J end by 6 bases, with 11 bases between. CDR3 residues: CSVETDYPGELFF. In nucleotides, the CDR3 is TGCAGCGTTGAGACGGACTACCCCGGGGAGCTGTTTTTT.

The chain uses TRBV7-3 and TRBJ1-1; D is unresolved. The CDR3 sequence is 11 residues long. Germline CDR1 SGHTA, CDR2 FQGTGA. Trimming left V 5 bases short and J 7 bases short, with 8 bases between. The CDR3 here is CASSASGEAFF. The CDR3, as DNA: TGTGCCAGCAGCGCAAGTGGTGAAGCTTTCTTT.

The rearrangement links TRBV29-1 to TRBJ1-5, with a possible D match to TRBD1 (5 bases). Germline assignment: CDR1 SQVTM and CDR2 ANQGSEA. V lost 6 bases, J lost 3 bases, and 12 bases lay in between. The CDR3 is 13 amino acids. CDR3 sequence: CSVSDSFNQPQHF. The CDR3 DNA reads TGCAGCGTCTCCGACAGCTTCAATCAGCCCCAGCATTTT.

CDR3 DNA sequence: TGTGCCAGCAGCCCGTTCTCCTCCTACGAGCAGTACTTC. Amino acid sequence: CASSPFSSYEQYF. The rearrangement joins TRBV27 to TRBJ2-7; D unclear. Trimming removed 6 bases from V and 0 bases from J, with 9 bases in between. CDR1 and CDR2 (germline): MNHEY, SMNVEV (reference sequence). CDR3 length: 13 amino acids.

This chain joins TRBV5-1 and TRBJ1-2, with a tentative D call TRBD1 (5 bases). The V and J ends lost 0 bases and 0 bases respectively, with 9 bases between them. The CDR3 covers 15 residues. From germline, CDR1 is SGHRS and CDR2 YFSETQ. For the CDR3, the DNA is TGCGCCAGCAGCTTGGCCGGGACCCCTAACTATGGCTACACCTTC. Its translation is CASSLAGTPNYGYTF.

V and J are TRBV7-2 and TRBJ2-7, with a tentative D call TRBD1 (6 bases). The CDR3 is 12 residues long. Germline V CDR1 and CDR2: SGHTA, FQGNSA. The germline V and J ends were trimmed by 5 bases and 6 bases, with 11 bases remaining between them. The CDR3 DNA is TGTGCCAGCAGCCTACAGGGAGTCGAGCAGTACTTC. Translation gives CASSLQGVEQYF.

The V and J genes are TRBV9 and TRBJ2-1, with 7 nucleotides matching TRBD2. J was trimmed by 5 bases and V by 7 bases; bases with no gene match: 6. From germline, CDR1 is SGDLS and CDR2 YYNGEE. This CDR3 is 13 amino acids long. The chain's CDR3 is CASGGGSNNEQFF. CDR3 sequence (DNA): TGTGCCAGCGGCGGGGGTTCTAACAATGAGCAGTTCTTC.

The J gene is TRBJ1-4, the V gene TRBV6-5, with a possible D match to TRBD1 (6 bases). Per germline, CDR1 MNHEY and CDR2 SVGAGI. CDR3 length equals 15 residues. Trimming removed 2 bases from V and 7 bases from J, with 14 bases in between. Written as DNA, the CDR3 is TGTGCCAGCAGTTACGATGGGGGGCGAAGTGAAAAACTGTTTTTT. Amino acid sequence: CASSYDGGRSEKLFF.

The chain recombines TRBV28 with TRBJ1-5; no reliable D call. The CDR3 totals 15 residues. The V end was cut by 5 bases, the J end by 0 bases, with 11 bases between. The germline V gene encodes CDR1 MDHEN and CDR2 SYDVKM. The CDR3 region has the DNA TGTGCCAGCAGTCCCATTCAGTTTAGCAATCAGCCCCAGCATTTT. Its protein is CASSPIQFSNQPQHF.

The chain has TRBV27 and TRBJ1-2; a possible D gene is TRBD1 (5 bases). CDR1 is MNHEY, CDR2 SMNVEV, per germline (reference sequence). The CDR3 consists of 14 residues. V was clipped by 3 bases and J by 2 bases, with 10 bases between them. Here the CDR3 reads CASSFLGANYGYTF. DNA of the CDR3: TGTGCCAGCAGTTTCCTCGGGGCCAACTATGGCTACACCTTC.

CDR3 protein: CASYRPGHLVNTGELFF. CDR3 DNA sequence: TGTGCCAGCTATCGACCGGGACACTTAGTTAACACCGGGGAGCTGTTTTTT. The chain recombines TRBV19 with TRBJ2-2; D may be TRBD1 (6 bases). Germline CDR1 and CDR2: LNHDA and SQIVND (reference sequence). The CDR3 length is 17 residues. V shed 9 bases and J shed 2 bases, with 22 bases lying between them. The full variable domain, with the rest looked up from reference TRBV19 and TRBJ2-2, is DGGITQSPKYLFRKEGQNVTLSCEQNLNHDAMYWYRQDPGQGLRLIYYSQIVNDFQKGDIAEGYSVSREKKESFPLTVTSAQKNPTAFYLCASYRPGHLVNTGELFFGEGSRLTVL.

This clone was picked up one time. DNA of the CDR3: TGTGCCAGCAGCCCTGAAGCGGGGGGCGCTTTGGGCTACACCTTC. The encoded protein is CASSPEAGGALGYTF. V and J are TRBV5-6 and TRBJ1-2; D is perhaps TRBD1 (6 bases). Germline V gene data show CDR1 as SGHDT and CDR2 as YYEEEE. The CDR3 covers 15 residues. V was shortened by 4 bases and J by 8 bases, with 21 bases between the two germline ends. Full variable domain (remainder filled in from reference TRBV5-6 and TRBJ1-2): DAGVTQSPTHLIKTRGQQVTLRCSPKSGHDTVSWYQQALGQGPQFIFQYYEEEERQRGNFPDRFSGHQFPNYSSELNVNALLLGDSALYLCASSPEAGGALGYTFGSGTRLTVV.

The chain uses TRBV9 and TRBJ1-1, with 7 bases fitting TRBD1. Germline V gene data show CDR1 as SGDLS and CDR2 as YYNGEE. This CDR3 comprises 14 residues. J gave up 5 bases and V 4 bases, and 8 bases lay outside the gene matches. The CDR3 region has the DNA TGTGCCAGCAGCCCCAGACAGGGTAGGACTGAAGCTTTCTTT. As protein: CASSPRQGRTEAFF.

The V gene is TRBV4-1, the J gene TRBJ1-4; 9 bases are shared with TRBD1. The CDR3 has 15 amino acids. Unmatched junction bases numbered 10, after V lost 6 bases and J lost 8 bases. CDR1 and CDR2 (germline): MGHRA, YSYEKL. CDR3: CASSTGGQGDEKLFF. CDR3 sequence (DNA): TGCGCCAGCAGTACCGGGGGACAGGGAGACGAAAAACTGTTTTTT.

V usage is TRBV6-5 and J usage is TRBJ2-5, with D perhaps matching TRBD1 or TRBD2 (5 bases each). The J call may not be correct, given that the DNA end is closer to TRBJ2-7. Germline-derived CDR1 and CDR2 are MNHEY and SVGAGI. This CDR3 comprises 14 residues. In DNA form, the CDR3 reads TGTGCCAGCAGTTTTGGGGGATTGGGATACGAGCAGTACTTC. Translation: CASSFGGLGYEQYF.

This chain links TRBV19 with TRBJ1-1; possible D gene TRBD1, 6 bases. Trimming pared 3 bases from V and 5 bases from J, leaving 10 bases between. The CDR3 is 13 residues long. Germline V gene sequence: CDR1 LNHDA, CDR2 SQIVND (reference sequence). The CDR3 region is CASSIFQGTEAFF. Here the CDR3 DNA reads TGTGCCAGTAGTATCTTTCAGGGGACTGAAGCTTTCTTT.

The J gene is TRBJ2-4, the V gene TRBV18; weak D call: TRBD2 (5 bases). V lost 0 bases, J lost 7 bases, and 16 bases lay in between. The CDR3 extends over 16 amino acids. Germline V gene sequence: CDR1 KGHSH, CDR2 LQKENI. CDR3 DNA: TGTGCCAGCTCACCACCACCTGGTACGGGGTCCAACATTCAGTACTTC. Translating gives CASSPPPGTGSNIQYF.

As for this clone: Other DNA sequences within the sample encode an identical CDR3. This chain links TRBV5-1 with TRBJ1-4, with D uncertain. Germline-derived CDR1 and CDR2 are SGHRS and YFSETQ. V was pared by 5 bases and J by 5 bases, with 16 bases between. The CDR3 covers 15 residues. This CDR3 is CASSPGPSTNEKLFF. Here the CDR3 DNA reads TGCGCCAGCAGTCCCGGACCGAGTACAAATGAAAAACTGTTTTTT. Filled out from reference TRBV5-1 and TRBJ1-4, the complete variable domain reads KAGVTQTPRYLIKTRGQQVTLSCSPISGHRSVSWYQQTPGQGLQFLFEYFSETQRNKGNFPGRFSGRQFSNSRSEMNVSTLELGDSALYLCASSPGPSTNEKLFFGSGTQLSVL.

The V and J genes are TRBV11-2 and TRBJ2-1; TRBD2 matches at 9 bases. CDR1 and CDR2 from the germline V gene are SGHAT and FQNNGV. This CDR3 is built from 13 residues. J gave up 15 bases and V 5 bases, and 11 bases lay outside the gene matches. DNA of the CDR3: TGTGCCAGCAGCCTAACCTTAGGACTAGCGTGGTTCTTC. Protein product: CASSLTLGLAWFF.

The J gene is TRBJ2-7, the V gene TRBV5-1, with TRBD2 identical over 8 bases. Germline CDR1 reads SGHRS; CDR2 reads YFSETQ. Trimming at V came to 2 bases and at J to 3 bases, leaving 7 bases not matched to a gene. The CDR3 totals 15 residues. CDR3 residues: CASSFQAGGDYEQYF. The CDR3 DNA is TGCGCCAGCAGCTTCCAGGCGGGAGGAGACTACGAGCAGTACTTC.

The V gene is TRBV9, the J gene TRBJ2-1; 9 bases agree with TRBD1. The ends lost 0 bases at V and 9 bases at J; junction bases unmatched: 7. The CDR3 has 15 residues. Germline CDR1 and CDR2: SGDLS and YYNGEE. CDR3 nucleotide sequence: TGTGCCAGCAGCGTAGAGCCGGGACAGGGAGGTGAGCAGTTCTTC. Translating it yields CASSVEPGQGGEQFF.

This rearrangement joins TRBV5-1 to TRBJ1-5; 7 nucleotides match TRBD1. From germline, CDR1 is SGHRS and CDR2 YFSETQ. The CDR3 sequence is 15 residues long. The V and J ends lost 4 bases and 2 bases, in that order; junction bases with no gene match: 6. The CDR3 sequence is CASSPGQWGNQPQHF. As DNA, the CDR3 is TGCGCCAGCAGCCCGGGACAGTGGGGCAATCAGCCCCAGCATTTT.

The genes are TRBV6-1 and TRBJ2-3; D ambiguous. Per the germline V gene, CDR1 is MNHNS and CDR2 is SASEGT. V was clipped by 1 base and J by 2 bases, with 7 bases between them. CDR3 size: 14 residues. The CDR3 DNA reads as TGTGCCAGCAGTGAAGACCGACCCACAGATACGCAGTATTTT. Its protein is CASSEDRPTDTQYF.

This clone was detected a few times. This chain joins TRBV19 and TRBJ2-1; 11 bases are a match to TRBD2. V trimming: 3 bases; J trimming: 6 bases; junction bases outside the gene matches: 13. The CDR3 contains 18 residues. CDR1 LNHDA and CDR2 SQIVND come from the germline V gene (reference sequence). The CDR3: CASSIDSGGAIEFNEQFF. The CDR3 DNA reads as TGTGCCAGTAGTATTGATAGCGGGGGGGCCATCGAGTTCAATGAGCAGTTCTTC. The full variable domain, its missing parts supplied by reference TRBV19 and TRBJ2-1, is DGGITQSPKYLFRKEGQNVTLSCEQNLNHDAMYWYRQDPGQGLRLIYYSQIVNDFQKGDIAEGYSVSREKKESFPLTVTSAQKNPTAFYLCASSIDSGGAIEFNEQFFGPGTRLTVL.

This chain uses TRBV19 with TRBJ2-7, with 7 bases fitting TRBD1. Germline CDR1 and CDR2: LNHDA and SQIVND (reference sequence). The CDR3 totals 13 residues. Germline trimming cut 5 bases from V and 3 bases from J; bases unmatched to any gene: 4. The CDR3 here is CASSVDRFYEQYF. The CDR3 DNA is TGTGCCAGTAGTGTGGACAGGTTCTACGAGCAGTACTTC.